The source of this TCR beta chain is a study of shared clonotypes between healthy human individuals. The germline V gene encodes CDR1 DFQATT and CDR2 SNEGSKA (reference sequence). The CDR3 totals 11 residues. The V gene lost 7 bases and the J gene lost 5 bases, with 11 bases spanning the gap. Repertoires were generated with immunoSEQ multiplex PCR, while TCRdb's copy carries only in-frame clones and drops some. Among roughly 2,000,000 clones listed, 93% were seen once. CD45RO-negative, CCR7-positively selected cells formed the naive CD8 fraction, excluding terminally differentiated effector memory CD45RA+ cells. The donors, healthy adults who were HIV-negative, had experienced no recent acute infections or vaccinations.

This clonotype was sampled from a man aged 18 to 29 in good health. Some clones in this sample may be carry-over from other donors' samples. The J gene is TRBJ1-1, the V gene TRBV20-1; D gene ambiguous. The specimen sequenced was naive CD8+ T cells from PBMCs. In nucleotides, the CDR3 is TGCAGTGGGGCTTGGGGTACTGAAGCTTTCTTT. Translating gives CSGAWGTEAFF.